These 14 T cell receptor beta chains came from one sample sequenced in a study of T cell repertoires in cytomegalovirus infection. What these receptors recognize is not known. TCRdb re-called the reads with MiXCR, one entry per CDR3 protein. The sample lists 450,000 to 650,000 distinct CDR3 sequences, approximately 40% occurring once. The starting material was cultured PBMCs, obtained from culture after CMV antigen stimulation. The receptors derive from a human donor in good health (CMV status not recorded). Some clones in this sample may be carry-over from other donors' samples.

The J gene is TRBJ2-2, the V gene TRBV7-2; 8 nucleotides line up with TRBD2. J lost 1 base, V lost 11 bases, and 6 bases had no gene match. The germline V gene has CDR1 SGHTA and CDR2 FQGNSA. The CDR3 spans 14 residues. Here the CDR3 DNA reads TGTGCCGAGGGGGGGACTAGGAACACCGGGGAGCTGTTTTTT. Residues: CAEGGTRNTGELFF.

The rearrangement links TRBV7-8 to TRBJ2-5; D not certain. The ends were cut back, 5 bases at V and 5 bases at J, with 12 bases in the middle. The CDR3 sequence is 13 residues long. In germline, CDR1 is SGHVS, CDR2 FQNEAQ. The chain's CDR3 is CASSPGRAETQYF. In nucleotides, the CDR3 is TGTGCCAGCAGCCCCGGTCGAGCGGAGACCCAGTACTTC.

Comments on this clonotype: The CDR3 does not end in the conserved phenylalanine or tryptophan, so this is likely a read error. The V gene is TRBV20-1, the J gene TRBJ2-5; no firm D call. The CDR3 covers 12 residues. CDR1 and CDR2 from the germline V gene are DFQATT and SNEGSKA (reference sequence). The ends were cut back, 3 bases at V and 1 base at J, with 6 bases in the middle. In DNA form, the CDR3 reads TGCAGTGCTAGTAGGCCCCAAGAGACCCAGTACTGC. Residues: CSASRPQETQYC.

This clonotype came up a few times. The V gene is TRBV2, the J gene TRBJ1-1; D might be TRBD1 (5 bases). The ends were cut back, 1 base at V and 7 bases at J, with 13 bases in the middle. CDR3 length: 14 residues. In germline, CDR1 is SNHLY, CDR2 FYNNEI. The CDR3: CASSEGQRKIEAFF. In DNA form, the CDR3 reads TGTGCCAGCAGTGAAGGACAGCGAAAAATTGAAGCTTTCTTT.

The chain links TRBV6-6 to TRBJ1-5; D unresolved. The germline gives CDR1 MNHNY, CDR2 SVGAGI (reference sequence). V shed 10 bases and J shed 3 bases, with 13 bases lying between them. This CDR3 spans 13 amino acids. The CDR3 protein is CATTRDLNQPQHF. The DNA of the CDR3 is TGTGCCACAACCCGGGATCTCAATCAGCCCCAGCATTTT.

This clonotype was counted between two and nine times. The chain combines TRBV5-1 with TRBJ1-1; no clear D. The length of the CDR3 is 14 residues. The V end lost 4 bases, the J end lost 3 bases, and 13 bases lay between the germline ends. CDR1 SGHRS and CDR2 YFSETQ come from the germline V gene. This chain's CDR3 is CASSESSGYTEAFF. The CDR3 nucleotides are TGCGCCAGCAGCGAGTCGTCGGGGTACACTGAAGCTTTCTTT.

The V gene is TRBV19, the J gene TRBJ2-3, with D perhaps given as TRBD1 or TRBD2 (5 bases each). This CDR3 has 14 residues. The germline gives CDR1 LNHDA, CDR2 SQIVND (reference sequence). Between the trimmed V and J ends, which lost 7 bases and 6 bases, there was a span of 17 bases. This CDR3 reads CASTGREELDTQYF. CDR3 coding DNA: TGTGCCAGTACAGGGAGAGAGGAACTTGATACGCAGTATTTT.

This clonotype has only a few counts. This rearrangement joins TRBV4-3 to TRBJ2-5; 7 nucleotides align to TRBD2. The CDR3 is 17 residues long. Trimming at V came to 0 bases and at J to 3 bases, leaving 10 bases not matched to a gene. Germline CDR1 is LGHNA and CDR2 is YSLEER. The CDR3: CASSQEFQREYEETQYF. Written as DNA, the CDR3 is TGCGCCAGCAGCCAAGAGTTCCAGCGGGAATATGAAGAGACCCAGTACTTC.

The chain links TRBV7-2 to TRBJ2-2; 9 nucleotides align to TRBD2. Germline CDR1 is SGHTA and CDR2 is FQGNSA. This CDR3 has 17 residues. V was pared by 2 bases and J by 0 bases, with 4 bases of the junction left unmatched. The CDR3 here is CASSLFAGGSNTGELFF. The CDR3 DNA follows: TGTGCCAGCAGCTTATTTGCGGGAGGGTCGAACACCGGGGAGCTGTTTTTT.

The rearrangement uses TRBV7-2 and TRBJ1-5; D gene unclear. The germline V gene has CDR1 SGHTA and CDR2 FQGNSA. The CDR3 loop spans 14 amino acids. V was shortened by 3 bases and J by 8 bases, with 14 bases between the two germline ends. The CDR3 sequence: CASSLMGRLEPQHF. Here the CDR3 DNA reads TGTGCCAGCAGCTTGATGGGCCGCCTGGAGCCCCAGCATTTT.

This clonotype was seen only a few times. DNA of the CDR3: TGTGCCCGACAGGGGGCCGGGGAGCTGTTTTTT. Protein: CARQGAGELFF. The J gene is TRBJ2-2, the V gene TRBV7-9, with 9 bases matching TRBD1. Looked up from germline, CDR1 is SEHNR and CDR2 is FQNEAQ (reference sequence). CDR3 length: 11 amino acids. Trimming removed 11 bases from V and 6 bases from J; junction bases left unmatched: 1.

This clonotype has more than one count but fewer than ten. This chain uses TRBV12-3 or TRBV12-4 with TRBJ1-2, with D unclear. The CDR3 has 12 residues. The ends were cut back, 5 bases at V and 0 bases at J, with 4 bases in the middle. CDR3 DNA: TGTGCCAGCAGTAACACTAACTATGGCTACACCTTC. It translates to CASSNTNYGYTF.

The J gene is TRBJ1-4, the V gene TRBV30; D is ambiguous. The ends were cut back, 3 bases at V and 8 bases at J, with 16 bases in the middle. Germline V gene lookup returns CDR1 GTSNPN and CDR2 SVGIG (reference sequence). The CDR3 runs 14 residues. The CDR3 loop is CAWSSGSSEEKLFF. In DNA form, the CDR3 reads TGTGCCTGGAGCTCCGGGTCCAGCGAGGAAAAACTGTTTTTT.

The CDR3 region is CATRTSGTNTGELFF. DNA for the CDR3: TGTGCCACCCGGACTAGCGGGACAAACACCGGGGAGCTGTTTTTT. This chain uses TRBV24-1 with TRBJ2-2; 12 positions match TRBD2. The V segment lost 9 bases and the J segment 2 bases; nucleotides outside the gene matches: 3. The CDR3 length is 15 residues. Germline values: CDR1 KGHDR, CDR2 SFDVKD.